This entry lists 19 T cell receptor beta chains sequenced from one sample in a study of blood T cell repertoires in COVID-19. TCRdb's copy holds only in-frame clones and misses some; the assay was immunoSEQ multiplex PCR. The table includes tens of thousands of clones, 70% to 90% detected once. Specimen: peripheral blood. These receptors were collected from a human donor in a cohort sampled during active COVID-19.

V is TRBV5-6 and J is TRBJ1-3, with 10 bases identical to TRBD1. The CDR3 extends over 17 amino acids. Germline trimming cut 4 bases from V and 4 bases from J; bases unmatched to any gene: 11. Germline loops: CDR1 SGHDT, CDR2 YYEEEE. CDR3 amino acids: CASSRTLDRGRGNTIYF. CDR3 nucleotide sequence: TGTGCCAGCAGCCGAACTCTAGACAGGGGGCGCGGAAACACCATATATTTT.

This chain joins TRBV5-1 and TRBJ1-3, with 9 nucleotides matching TRBD1. The ends lost 2 bases at V and 0 bases at J; junction bases unmatched: 12. The germline V gene encodes CDR1 SGHRS and CDR2 YFSETQ. The CDR3 length is 19 residues. The CDR3 loop reads CASSFIRDRAIPSGNTIYF. In DNA, the CDR3 is TGCGCCAGCAGCTTTATCCGGGACAGGGCAATTCCCTCTGGAAACACCATATATTTT.

This clone came up once. The genes are TRBV29-1 and TRBJ2-2; TRBD2 aligns across 9 bases. The V segment lost 5 bases and the J segment 6 bases; nucleotides outside the gene matches: 10. From germline, CDR1 is SQVTM and CDR2 ANQGSEA. CDR3 length: 15 residues. DNA of the CDR3: TGCAGCGTTCTGAGCGGGAGGTCCACTTCCGGGGAGCTGTTTTTT. This encodes CSVLSGRSTSGELFF.

The chain uses TRBV18 and TRBJ2-7, with TRBD2 identical over 7 bases. The ends lost 4 bases at V and 1 base at J; junction bases unmatched: 10. The CDR3 runs 16 residues. Germline values: CDR1 KGHSH, CDR2 LQKENI. The CDR3 DNA is TGTGCCAGCTCACTCAACCCGGGGGGTGGGTCCTACGAGCAGTACTTC. This gives the protein CASSLNPGGGSYEQYF.

The chain uses TRBV27 and TRBJ2-5; D call uncertain. Germline CDR1 is MNHEY and CDR2 is SMNVEV (reference sequence). This CDR3 region has 11 residues. Trimming pared 5 bases from V and 3 bases from J, leaving 4 bases between. The chain's CDR3 is CASSVKETQYF. The CDR3 bases are TGTGCCAGCAGTGTCAAAGAGACCCAGTACTTC.

V usage is TRBV7-3 and J usage is TRBJ2-2, with D unclear. In germline, CDR1 is SGHTA, CDR2 FQGTGA. This CDR3 has 14 amino acids. Trimming took 5 bases from V and 7 from J, leaving 14 bases between them. The CDR3 reads CASSPRVAVGELFF. CDR3 in DNA: TGTGCCAGCAGCCCCCGGGTAGCAGTCGGGGAGCTGTTTTTT.

The genes are TRBV19 and TRBJ2-1; weak D call: TRBD1 (5 bases). Trimming removed 1 base at V and 9 bases at J, with 13 bases between. CDR3 length: 14 residues. Germline V gives CDR1 LNHDA, CDR2 SQIVND (reference sequence). CDR3: CASSIALWGGEQFF. DNA for the CDR3: TGTGCCAGTAGTATAGCCCTGTGGGGCGGTGAGCAGTTCTTC.

V and J are TRBV18 and TRBJ1-4, with TRBD1 matching over 9 bases. Germline CDR1 is KGHSH and CDR2 is LQKENI. This CDR3 is 15 amino acids long. With V trimmed by 5 bases and J by 6 bases, 7 bases remained unmatched. The CDR3 DNA sequence: TGTGCCAGCTCATCCCTACAGGGGGCCGATGAAAAACTGTTTTTT. Encoded protein: CASSSLQGADEKLFF.

This chain uses TRBV5-1 with TRBJ2-4; a possible D gene is TRBD1 (6 bases). The V end lost 0 bases, the J end lost 5 bases, and 6 bases lay between the germline ends. CDR3 length: 13 residues. The V gene's germline CDR1 is SGHRS and CDR2 YFSETQ. The CDR3 nucleotides are TGCGCCAGCAGCTTGGAGGGGGAAAACATTCAGTACTTC. Translating gives CASSLEGENIQYF.

The CDR3 reads CASSRGQGSGDTQYF. The CDR3, as DNA: TGTGCCAGCAGCCGGGGACAGGGGTCGGGAGATACGCAGTATTTT. V is TRBV7-3 and J is TRBJ2-3; TRBD1 matches at 10 bases. J was trimmed by 5 bases and V by 5 bases; bases with no gene match: 7. CDR3 length equals 15 residues. Germline CDR1 is SGHTA and CDR2 is FQGTGA.

The V gene is TRBV5-1, the J gene TRBJ2-7; 10 bases are shared with TRBD2. Germline-derived CDR1 and CDR2 are SGHRS and YFSETQ. The CDR3 runs to 15 residues. V shed 3 bases, J shed 0 bases, and the junction held 3 bases outside the gene matches. CDR3 coding DNA: TGCGCCAGCAGCTGGACTAGCGGCTTCTCCTACGAGCAGTACTTC. Protein product: CASSWTSGFSYEQYF.

The gene calls are TRBV29-1 and TRBJ2-1, with 15 bases aligning to TRBD2. Germline assignment: CDR1 SQVTM and CDR2 ANQGSEA. Unmatched junction bases numbered 3, after V lost 0 bases and J lost 9 bases. The CDR3 loop spans 15 amino acids. The CDR3 loop is CSVEDGLAGGREQFF. CDR3 nucleotide sequence: TGCAGCGTTGAAGATGGACTAGCGGGAGGGCGTGAGCAGTTCTTC.

The V gene is TRBV2, the J gene TRBJ1-1, with D maybe TRBD1 (5 bases). This CDR3 is 14 amino acids long. V lost 7 bases and J 1 base, leaving 13 bases between the germline ends. Germline CDR1 is SNHLY and CDR2 is FYNNEI. The CDR3 sequence is CASTRGTSNTEAFF. In DNA, the CDR3 is TGTGCCAGCACAAGGGGCACATCGAACACTGAAGCTTTCTTT.

This chain uses TRBV7-3 with TRBJ2-3, with D unresolved. The length of the CDR3 is 15 residues. Deletions cut 0 bases from V and 0 bases from J, with 7 bases between. Germline values: CDR1 SGHTA, CDR2 FQGTGA. The DNA for the CDR3 is TGTGCCAGCAGCTTAACGTCGGGTAGCACAGATACGCAGTATTTT. The encoded protein is CASSLTSGSTDTQYF.

The chain recombines TRBV6-5 with TRBJ1-5; D is unresolved. Trimming left V 0 bases short and J 5 bases short, with 5 bases between. From germline, CDR1 is MNHEY and CDR2 SVGAGI. The CDR3 extends over 13 amino acids. The CDR3 spells CASSYSPDQPQHF. The DNA of the CDR3 is TGTGCCAGCAGTTACTCCCCCGATCAGCCCCAGCATTTT.

The chain is built from TRBV28 and TRBJ2-7, with D possibly matching TRBD2 (5 bases). There are 11 residues in the CDR3. The V gene lost 10 bases and the J gene lost 2 bases, with 9 bases spanning the gap. Germline CDR1 MDHEN, CDR2 SYDVKM. CDR3 residues: CATGLPYEQYF. The CDR3 coding sequence is TGTGCCACCGGACTCCCCTACGAGCAGTACTTC.

The chain recombines TRBV19 with TRBJ1-5; 12 bases match TRBD1. Per the germline V gene, CDR1 is LNHDA and CDR2 is SQIVND (reference sequence). The CDR3 is made up of 14 amino acids. Trimming at V came to 6 bases and at J to 7 bases, leaving 4 bases not matched to a gene. The chain's CDR3 is CASSGTGGGQPQHF. As DNA, the CDR3 is TGTGCCAGTAGCGGGACAGGGGGCGGACAGCCCCAGCATTTT.

The genes are TRBV6-5 and TRBJ2-3; weak D call: TRBD2 (6 bases). The CDR3 consists of 14 residues. Per the germline V gene, CDR1 is MNHEY and CDR2 is SVGAGI. Trimming removed 11 bases at V and 0 bases at J, with 15 bases between. The CDR3 reads CASRGEASTDTQYF. Here the CDR3 DNA reads TGTGCCTCCCGCGGGGAGGCTAGCACAGATACGCAGTATTTT.

This sequence joins TRBV7-8 and TRBJ2-1; 7 nucleotides line up with TRBD1. This CDR3 has 13 residues. J gave up 4 bases and V 5 bases, and 2 bases lay outside the gene matches. Germline lookup yields CDR1 SGHVS and CDR2 FQNEAQ. The CDR3 sequence: CASSQGQYNEQFF. Here the CDR3 DNA reads TGTGCCAGCAGCCAGGGACAGTACAATGAGCAGTTCTTC.